This entry concerns a single T cell receptor beta chain. Its antigen is currently not known. No per-base quality is available; no much larger clone lies one base away. The germline V end is reduced by 3 bases and the J end by 3 bases; junction bases left unmatched: 8. The CDR3 numbers 15 residues from cysteine through phenylalanine. The retained sequence is limited to the CDR3, 45 bases, with the frame set at the first base. Per the germline V gene, SGHTA is the CDR1 and FQGNSA is the CDR2. Receptors were amplified or captured by PCR. At the Johns Hopkins FTIC core, DNA from the cultured CD4+ T cells underwent TCR sequencing with the Oncomine TCR Beta short-read assay. Genomic DNA was extracted from the cultured CD4+ T cells with the QIAamp micro DNA kit. Oncomine TCR Beta libraries from cultured CD4+ T cells were pooled with unique dual indexes and sequenced on an Illumina iSeq 100. For the original study's pipeline: Non-productive sequences were removed, and CDR3s that did not start with C, did not end with F or W, or were shorter than 7 amino acids were discarded. Antigen-specific clonotypes were identified using the MANAFEST web application through comparison of peptide-stimulated wells with reference and other culture wells. For a clone to be called positive, the clone needed an FDR below 0.05, an odds ratio above 5, and a productive frequency above 0.1% in at least two of three replicate wells. Clonotypes that were significantly expanded in both SARS-CoV-2 spike wells and at least one common cold coronavirus spike condition were defined as cross-reactive. CDR3 homology was assessed with Levenshtein distances (stringdist) and unrooted phylogenetic trees (ape) in R version 3.6.1. TCRdb redid the processing of the public reads, applying fastp at Q25 and MiXCR, and retained in-frame beta chains. Every distinct CDR3 protein forms one entry, paired with its most common genes and DNA. The V and J calls reflect TCRdb's pipeline rather than the authors' work. Counted in this sample were about 21,000 distinct CDR3 sequences; roughly 44% of them appeared once. Of the sample, 15% to 20% is held by the ten largest clones.

The source of the sample is a study of vaccination and CD4 T cells after COVID-19 (dated by TCRdb to between 2020 and 2023). With respect to the entire study: The convalescent cohort included six males and four females, with two Hispanic individuals, seven Caucasians, two Asians and one multiracial person. Participants got two doses of the Pfizer-BioNTech BNT162b2 vaccine (n=8) or two doses of the Moderna mRNA-1273 vaccine (n=2). Post-COVID blood samples were collected from convalescent patients a median of around 96 days after diagnosis, with a range of roughly 35 to 180 days. Post-vaccine blood samples were obtained a median of roughly 75 days after the second vaccine dose, with a range of roughly 14 to 241 days. For stimulating the cultures, overlapping spike peptide pools were used, derived from SARS-CoV-2 as well as from the common cold coronaviruses HCoV-NL63, HCoV-OC43 and HCoV-229E. In control cultures, a CEFX viral epitope pool was used as positive control, an HIV-1 Nef peptide pool was used as negative control, or no peptide was added. In under twelve COVID-19 convalescent patients and a few infection-naive healthy vaccine recipients, researchers compared the spike-specific CD4+ TCR repertoire from before mRNA vaccination with the repertoire from after.

Results and caveats for the whole study, not just this receptor: Among the post-vaccine SARS-CoV-2-reactive clones in convalescent patients, a median around 86% showed up only after vaccination, which suggests vaccine-specific priming. Of the vaccine-specific clones in convalescent patients, 304 of 307, or nearly all, reacted only to SARS-CoV-2 spike and did not cross-react with common cold coronaviruses. The median count of SARS-CoV-2-reactive clonotypes went up from 21 after infection to about 41 after vaccination, although the change was not significant. The study included relatively few convalescent patients and did not analyze early timepoints after natural infection.

This sample's treatment or condition label indicates: roughly ten-day PBMC culture with coronavirus spike peptide pools or control peptides (ViraFEST assay). The study used the ViraFEST assay, which expanded antigen-specific T cells with peptide pools and then identified expanded clonotypes by TCR sequencing. Negative nucleocapsid antibody tests taken both before and after vaccination confirmed that the healthy vaccine recipients had no prior SARS-CoV-2 infection. Roughly 2 million PBMCs per well were cultured in IMDM with approximately 4.9% human AB serum and 8 to 10 IU/ml IL-2, plus 10 ug/ml peptide pools. Half of the culture medium was replaced with fresh IL-2-containing medium on days 3 and 7. After 10 days of culture, CD4+ T cells were isolated by negative selection using the EasySep CD4+ T cell isolation kit. Ficoll-Paque Plus gradient centrifugation was used to isolate PBMCs from whole blood, and the isolated PBMCs were then either used fresh or cryopreserved at -140C. In general, triplicate wells were set up for every culture condition.

The source is a human donor who received a COVID-19 vaccine. The sample consisted of CD4+ T cells from blood, cultured in vitro, taken before SARS-CoV-2 vaccination. The rearranged segments are TRBV7-2 and TRBJ2-7, and TRBD1 aligns with 7 junction nucleotides. The DNA reads as follows: TGTGCCAGCAGCTTCGACAGGGTTATTATCTACGAGCAGTACTTC. Protein translation: CASSFDRVIIYEQYF. With the rest looked up from the reference TRBV7-2 and TRBJ2-7 genes rather than sequenced, the full variable domain is GAGVSQSPSNKVTEKGKDVELRCDPISGHTALYWYRQSLGQGLEFLIYFQGNSAPDKSGLPSDRFSAERTGGSVSTLTIQRTQQEDSAVYLCASSFDRVIIYEQYFGPGTRLTVT.